This record concerns one T cell receptor (beta chain) sequence. Its recognized antigen is unknown. These data come from a study of T cells expressing NK-cell markers (dated by TCRdb to the early 2020s). With respect to the entire study: In sorted CD3+CD56+NKG2C+, CD3+CD56+NKG2C- and CD3+CD56-NKG2C+ T-cell subsets from about 8 donors, TCR beta-chain repertoires were profiled. The study sequenced eight donors, all healthy volunteers chosen at random: three men and five women. Of the eight sequenced donors, seven were found to be HCMV-seropositive and one was found to be HCMV-seronegative. Libraries were sequenced as 2 x 150 bp reads on Illumina HiSeq 2000/2500, MiSeq or NextSeq.

HCMV-specific IgG was detected in serum with a commercial ELISA kit to determine HCMV serostatus. Peripheral blood mononuclear cells were isolated from blood by Ficoll density gradient centrifugation. Results the study describes overall, beyond this receptor: For roughly six donors, the dominant CD3+CD56+NKG2C+ clonotypes were among the top 10 CD8+ clonotypes and accounted for about 1.0-8% of CD8+ T cells. Whether the expanded NKG2C-expressing T cell clones were specific for HCMV antigens remained unclear. Those dominant clonotypes were again the most abundant among CD3+CD56-NKG2C+ cells in a few donors, at about 28.3-65%.

The sequencer was an Illumina HiSeq 2000. TCR beta cDNA libraries were prepared using 5'RACE template switching, which introduced a universal primer site and unique molecular identifiers. cDNA synthesis was primed from the TCR beta constant segment, followed by two successive PCR amplification steps. The study's processing was this. Reads were demultiplexed and grouped by UMI with MIGEC, and clonotypes were assembled and quantified with MiTCR. Only TCR cDNA sequences supported by at least two reads were kept to exclude erroneous sequences. The tcR package was used for downstream repertoire analysis, and clonotypes were matched across fractions by CDR3 nucleotide sequence plus V segment. VDJmatch was used to annotate antigen specificity against VDJdb, with one amino acid substitution in CDR3 permitted. Reads reprocessed by TCRdb are summarized as one entry per CDR3 protein sequence, and DNA is absent. TCRdb, not the original authors, processed these V and J calls. The sample has roughly 450,000 distinct CDR3 sequences on record. Of the sample, over 1.1% falls within the top ten clones.

The specimen sequenced was blood T cells: a sorted CD56 or NKG2C T cell subset, CD4+ or CD8+ T cells, or bulk PBMC T cells (not recorded which). This receptor was taken from a woman aged 45 to 65 in good health. Donor details come from another sample of the same person, matched by shared clones.

The CDR3 protein sequence reads: CASSSGDRFGYTF. The sequence links TRBV5-1 to TRBJ1-2; TCRdb selects TRBD1, and the lack of DNA leaves this call unchecked. There are 13 amino acids in the CDR3, from cysteine to phenylalanine inclusive. DNA is not on record. From the germline V gene, CDR1 is SGHRS and CDR2 is YFSETQ.